This T cell receptor beta chain was recovered during a study of T-cell memory formation after mild COVID-19. Across the study: Clusters of TCRs were largely donor specific.

Whole-study findings and limits: Whereas later expanders leaned CD4+, clones contracting day 15 to 85 showed a balanced CD4/CD8 makeup.

This clonotype was found a few times. Its antigen is as yet unknown. One entry per CDR3 protein, called by TCRdb with MiXCR from the 5' RACE reads. The sample consists of about 440,000 distinct CDR3 sequences, 20% of them appearing once. Losses at the gene ends were 1 base for V and 5 bases for J; bases not matched to a gene: 8. In germline, CDR1 is SGHTA, CDR2 FQGNSA. The CDR3 covers 15 residues. This sequence originates from an adult woman who had mild COVID-19 (a few samples of this study predate the infection). Cell type and time point are not known. Sequenced material: PBMCs or a T cell subset sorted from them (not recorded which). The chain recombines TRBV7-2 with TRBJ2-7; the match to TRBD2 covers 7 bases. Written as DNA, the CDR3 is TGTGCCAGCAGCTTAGTTACCAGCGGGATCGACGAGCAGTACTTC. Translating gives CASSLVTSGIDEQYF.